This TCR beta chain was recovered during a study of neurological immune-mediated disorders. General study points: TCR clonal expansion peaked in HTLV-1-associated myelopathy patients and was lowest in multiple sclerosis patients.

Looked up from germline, CDR1 is SGHRS and CDR2 is YFSETQ. V lost 2 bases and J 9 bases, leaving 9 bases between the germline ends. The CDR3 runs to 12 residues. The healthy controls volunteered at a blood bank in Maryland, USA. The unsorted libraries originated from 2 million PBMCs that had been stored at -80 C. This clonotype was recorded at least ten times. Its antigen remains unidentified. Synthesis of cDNA used 5'RACE (with 10-nucleotide random UMIs). A single record per CDR3 protein comes from TCRdb applying MiXCR to the 5' RACE reads. The sample consists of about 28,000 distinct CDR3 sequences, around 10% of them appearing once.

The gene calls are TRBV5-1 and TRBJ2-1; the D call may be TRBD1 or TRBD2 (6 bases each). Sequencing was carried out using PBMCs. This TCR was recovered from a man aged 60 to 75 in good health. CDR3 nucleotides: TGCGCCAGCAGCTTAGGGGGGAGTGAGCAGTTCTTC. It encodes CASSLGGSEQFF.